These 14 T cell receptor beta chains originate from one sample sequenced in a study of PD-L1 blockade in urothelial cancer. Stated time point: peripheral blood 6 weeks after treatment start. Repertoires were generated with immunoSEQ multiplex PCR, while TCRdb's copy carries only in-frame clones and drops some. The sample shows about 120,000 clones, roughly 89% of them seen only once. This sample comprised PBMCs, obtained around atezolizumab (anti-PD-L1) treatment. These receptors were collected from a man in his sixties with urothelial cancer.

V is TRBV16 and J is TRBJ1-2; 9 nucleotides align to TRBD1. The germline CDR1 and CDR2 sequences are KGHSY and FQNENV. V shed 4 bases and J 8 bases; nucleotides not matched to a gene: 11. The CDR3 contains 15 residues. CDR3 in amino acids: CASSPKGQGVEGYTF. The CDR3 DNA reads TGTGCCAGCAGCCCTAAGGGACAGGGAGTTGAAGGCTACACCTTC.

The chain links TRBV5-4 to TRBJ2-3; D perhaps matches TRBD2 (9 bases). The CDR3 consists of 17 residues. CDR1 is SGHNT, CDR2 YYREEE, per germline (reference sequence). The V end was cut by 4 bases, the J end by 3 bases, with 21 bases between. CDR3 DNA sequence: TGTGCCAGCAGCCCCAGGGGGCGGGGGGGTTTGACAGATACGCAGTATTTT. It yields the protein CASSPRGRGGLTDTQYF.

In this sample, this clone turned up once. V is TRBV10-2 and J is TRBJ2-5; weak D call: TRBD2 (6 bases). Per the germline V gene, CDR1 is WSHSY and CDR2 is SAAADI. V was pared by 6 bases and J by 5 bases, with 13 bases between. There are 13 residues in the CDR3. Here the CDR3 DNA reads TGCGCCAGCAGAGATAGAGGGAGGGAGACCCAGTACTTC. It translates to CASRDRGRETQYF.

The chain is built from TRBV5-1 and TRBJ2-5, with no clear D. Looked up from germline, CDR1 is SGHRS and CDR2 is YFSETQ. The CDR3 runs to 13 residues. The V gene lost 1 base and the J gene lost 3 bases, with 7 bases spanning the gap. The CDR3 is CASSLSLEETQYF. The CDR3 bases are TGCGCCAGCAGCTTGTCTCTAGAAGAGACCCAGTACTTC.

The chain couples TRBV18 to TRBJ2-3, with 7 bases that match TRBD2. In germline, CDR1 is KGHSH, CDR2 LQKENI. After removal of 2 bases from V and 0 bases from J, the junction contained 8 bases not matched to a gene. CDR3 length equals 17 residues. The CDR3, as DNA: TGTGCCAGCTCACCAATGCGGGGGAGCTCTAGCACAGATACGCAGTATTTT. Protein sequence: CASSPMRGSSSTDTQYF.

This rearrangement joins TRBV9 to TRBJ1-2; possible D gene TRBD1, 6 bases. In germline, CDR1 is SGDLS, CDR2 YYNGEE. The CDR3 totals 13 residues. The V gene lost 4 bases and the J gene lost 2 bases, with 9 bases spanning the gap. The CDR3 reads CASSNDRNYGYTF. The DNA for the CDR3 is TGTGCCAGCAGCAATGACAGGAACTATGGCTACACCTTC. The complete variable domain, with remaining parts taken from reference TRBV9 and TRBJ1-2, reads DSGVTQTPKHLITATGQRVTLRCSPRSGDLSVYWYQQSLDQGLQFLIQYYNGEERAKGNILERFSAQQFPDLHSELNLSSLELGDSALYFCASSNDRNYGYTFGSGTRLTVV.

This clone has only a few counts. The genes are TRBV6-4 and TRBJ1-2; D unresolved. Trimming took off 1 base at V and 8 bases at J, with 14 bases between the two ends. The CDR3 is 14 residues long. Germline loops: CDR1 MRHNA, CDR2 SNTAGT. The CDR3 region is CASSDLAGLVGYTF. Written as DNA, the CDR3 is TGTGCCAGCAGTGACTTGGCAGGCCTCGTCGGCTACACCTTC.

The V and J genes are TRBV10-3 and TRBJ2-7, with 14 bases identical to TRBD2. V was clipped by 4 bases and J by 4 bases; unmatched bases: 18. Germline V CDR1 and CDR2: ENHRY, SYGVKD. This CDR3 contains 20 residues. CDR3 sequence reads: CAISGSRGLAGDGVGYEQYF. The CDR3 DNA reads TGTGCCATCAGTGGTTCGCGGGGACTAGCGGGGGACGGCGTCGGGTACGAGCAGTACTTC.

J is TRBJ2-3 and V is TRBV6-5; no reliable D call. Trimming removed 5 bases from V and 6 bases from J, with 15 bases in between. Germline loops: CDR1 MNHEY, CDR2 SVGAGI. The CDR3 length is 14 residues. The CDR3 reads CASSPGLLGDTQYF. The CDR3 DNA reads TGTGCCAGCAGTCCCGGCCTCCTGGGCGATACGCAGTATTTT.

The CDR3 sequence is CAWSGGGPKNIQYF. CDR3 DNA sequence: TGTGCCTGGAGTGGAGGAGGTCCCAAAAACATTCAGTACTTC. The V call is TRBV30, the J call TRBJ2-4; D is perhaps TRBD2 (5 bases). The CDR3 is 14 amino acids. V shed 1 base and J shed 2 bases, with 9 bases lying between them. CDR1 GTSNPN and CDR2 SVGIG come from the germline V gene (reference sequence). The full variable domain, with the rest looked up from reference TRBV30 and TRBJ2-4, is SQTIHQWPATLVQPVGSPLSLECTVEGTSNPNLYWYRQAAGRGLQLLFYSVGIGQISSEVPQNLSASRPQDRQFILSSKKLLLSDSGFYLCAWSGGGPKNIQYFGAGTRLSVL.

The rearrangement links TRBV2 to TRBJ2-5, with a possible D match to TRBD2 (5 bases). With 4 bases removed from V and 9 bases from J, the gap between germline ends came to 9 bases. This CDR3 has 11 residues. Germline-derived CDR1 and CDR2 are SNHLY and FYNNEI. CDR3 in amino acids: CASSVGGSQYF. In nucleotides, the CDR3 is TGTGCCAGCAGTGTTGGAGGTTCCCAGTACTTC. The full variable domain, with the rest looked up from reference TRBV2 and TRBJ2-5, is EPEVTQTPSHQVTQMGQEVILRCVPISNHLYFYWYRQILGQKVEFLVSFYNNEISEKSEIFDDQFSVERPDGSNFTLKIRSTKLEDSAMYFCASSVGGSQYFGPGTRLLVL.

The V and J genes are TRBV28 and TRBJ1-2; unclear D gene. Per the germline V gene, CDR1 is MDHEN and CDR2 is SYDVKM. V was clipped by 5 bases and J by 2 bases, with 9 bases between them. This CDR3 has 13 residues. In DNA form, the CDR3 reads TGTGCCAGCAGTAGTCCGGGGAACTATGGCTACACCTTC. Its protein product is CASSSPGNYGYTF.

This sequence joins TRBV5-4 and TRBJ2-1; TRBD2 matches at 9 bases. This CDR3 comprises 13 residues. The germline V gene has CDR1 SGHNT and CDR2 YYREEE (reference sequence). With 9 bases clipped from V and 6 bases from J, the junction kept 7 bases outside the gene matches. The CDR3 is CATAGGPFNEQFF. For the CDR3, the DNA is TGTGCCACGGCGGGGGGGCCTTTCAATGAGCAGTTCTTC. Filled out from reference TRBV5-4 and TRBJ2-1, the complete variable domain reads ETGVTQSPTHLIKTRGQQVTLRCSSQSGHNTVSWYQQALGQGPQFIFQYYREEENGRGNFPPRFSGLQFPNYSSELNVNALELDDSALYLCATAGGPFNEQFFGPGTRLTVL.

This clone was detected only once. CDR3 DNA sequence: TGTGCCAGCAGTCTCGACAGATCTAATGAAAAACTGTTTTTT. It encodes CASSLDRSNEKLFF. The chain joins TRBV2 to TRBJ1-4, with D perhaps TRBD1 (5 bases). V was clipped by 5 bases and J by 3 bases, with 10 bases between them. Per the germline V gene, CDR1 is SNHLY and CDR2 is FYNNEI. The CDR3 loop spans 14 amino acids.